Listed below are T cell receptor beta chains from one sample, sequenced in a study of response to subunit inactivated influenza vaccine. TCRdb reprocessed the RT-PCR reads via MiXCR and lists one record per CDR3 protein. Of more than 600,000 distinct CDR3 sequences in the sample, approximately 17% were seen once. The sequencing here drew on PBMCs from blood, taken more than 4 days after vaccination. These receptor sequences come from a man aged 50 to 59 who received an inactivated influenza vaccine. Both conserved end residues are part of each CDR3. Fields, in order: D gene, V gene, clone size, J gene, CDR3 protein, CDR3 DNA. A D gene is named only where the DNA matches it firmly. Where a row states a size, it is once, few, many or the class of an expanded clone; other rows omit it.

d_gene: NA; v_gene: TRBV5-1; abundance: NA; j_gene: TRBJ2-7; CDR3aa: CASSLMGDEQYF; CDR3nt: TGCGCCAGCAGCTTGATGGGGGACGAGCAGTACTTC
d_gene: NA; v_gene: TRBV7-9; abundance: NA; j_gene: TRBJ2-1; CDR3aa: CASSLDAEIRFF; CDR3nt: TGTGCCAGCAGCTTAGATGCTGAAATACGGTTCTTC
d_gene: NA; v_gene: TRBV6-2/TRBV6-3; abundance: NA; j_gene: TRBJ2-1; CDR3aa: CASRQERPQFF; CDR3nt: TGTGCCAGCAGGCAGGAGCGTCCACAGTTCTTC
d_gene: NA; v_gene: TRBV20-1; abundance: few; j_gene: TRBJ1-1; CDR3aa: CSVVENTEAFF; CDR3nt: TGCAGTGTCGTTGAGAACACTGAAGCTTTCTTT
d_gene: NA; v_gene: TRBV7-2; abundance: NA; j_gene: TRBJ1-5; CDR3aa: CASSLGRFNQPQHF; CDR3nt: TGTGCCAGCAGCTTGGGACGGTTCAATCAGCCCCAGCATTTT
d_gene: NA; v_gene: TRBV3-1; abundance: few; j_gene: TRBJ2-5; CDR3aa: CASSRRTVQETQYF; CDR3nt: TGTGCCAGCAGCCGCAGGACTGTTCAAGAGACCCAGTACTTC
d_gene: TRBD1; v_gene: TRBV5-1; abundance: NA; j_gene: TRBJ2-5; CDR3aa: CASSWGLIGQGAGETQYF; CDR3nt: TGCGCCAGCAGCTGGGGTCTGATTGGGCAGGGGGCTGGAGAGACCCAGTACTTC
d_gene: TRBD1; v_gene: TRBV7-8; abundance: NA; j_gene: TRBJ2-7; CDR3aa: CASSLARTGSNEQYF; CDR3nt: TGTGCCAGCAGCTTAGCTAGGACAGGGTCGAACGAGCAGTACTTC
d_gene: TRBD2; v_gene: TRBV29-1; abundance: few; j_gene: TRBJ2-7; CDR3aa: CSVEGRTSGGTYEQYF; CDR3nt: TGCAGCGTTGAAGGCCGGACTAGCGGGGGGACCTACGAGCAGTACTTC
d_gene: TRBD2; v_gene: TRBV7-9; abundance: few; j_gene: TRBJ2-3; CDR3aa: CASTFSGSADTQYF; CDR3nt: TGTGCCAGCACCTTTAGCGGGAGCGCAGATACGCAGTATTTT
d_gene: NA; v_gene: TRBV7-9; abundance: few; j_gene: TRBJ2-3; CDR3aa: CASAQAADTQYF; CDR3nt: TGTGCCAGCGCCCAGGCGGCAGATACGCAGTATTTT
d_gene: NA; v_gene: TRBV20-1; abundance: NA; j_gene: TRBJ1-5; CDR3aa: CSASRPLSNQPQHF; CDR3nt: TGCAGTGCTAGTCGCCCTCTGAGCAATCAGCCCCAGCATTTT
d_gene: NA; v_gene: TRBV18; abundance: once; j_gene: TRBJ2-5; CDR3aa: CASSTSSRGGETQYF; CDR3nt: TGTGCCAGCTCGACCAGTTCGAGGGGGGGAGAGACCCAGTACTTC
d_gene: NA; v_gene: TRBV5-1; abundance: few; j_gene: TRBJ2-5; CDR3aa: CASIEGSQETQYF; CDR3nt: TGCGCCAGCATAGAGGGATCCCAAGAGACCCAGTACTTC
d_gene: TRBD2; v_gene: TRBV29-1; abundance: NA; j_gene: TRBJ2-3; CDR3aa: CSVNWGGRTDTQYF; CDR3nt: TGCAGCGTAAATTGGGGGGGACGGACAGATACGCAGTATTTT
d_gene: NA; v_gene: TRBV20-1; abundance: NA; j_gene: TRBJ2-7; CDR3aa: CSAAARTVSYEQYF; CDR3nt: TGCAGTGCCGCCGCCCGGACCGTGTCCTACGAGCAGTACTTC
d_gene: NA; v_gene: TRBV27; abundance: many; j_gene: TRBJ1-5; CDR3aa: CASSFLGLNQPQHF; CDR3nt: TGTGCCAGCAGTTTTTTGGGCCTCAATCAGCCCCAGCATTTT
d_gene: NA; v_gene: TRBV20-1; abundance: NA; j_gene: TRBJ1-5; CDR3aa: CSASGNSNQPQHF; CDR3nt: TGCAGTGCTAGTGGAAATAGCAATCAGCCCCAGCATTTT
d_gene: NA; v_gene: TRBV4-1; abundance: few; j_gene: TRBJ1-6; CDR3aa: CASSHPTGSNSPLHF; CDR3nt: TGCGCCAGCAGCCACCCGACGGGAAGTAATTCACCCCTCCACTTT
d_gene: NA; v_gene: TRBV6-5; abundance: few; j_gene: TRBJ2-3; CDR3aa: CASSYDSKRADTQYF; CDR3nt: TGTGCCAGCAGTTACGACTCCAAAAGAGCAGATACGCAGTATTTT
d_gene: TRBD1; v_gene: TRBV20-1; abundance: once; j_gene: TRBJ1-2; CDR3aa: CSASDREYGYTF; CDR3nt: TGCAGTGCTAGTGACAGGGAATATGGCTACACCTTC
d_gene: NA; v_gene: TRBV20-1; abundance: few; j_gene: TRBJ1-4; CDR3aa: CSANREGLEKLFF; CDR3nt: TGCAGTGCCAACAGGGAGGGTTTAGAAAAACTGTTTTTT
d_gene: NA; v_gene: TRBV6-1; abundance: NA; j_gene: TRBJ1-6; CDR3aa: CASSPTAYNSPLHF; CDR3nt: TGTGCCAGCAGCCCGACAGCTTATAATTCACCCCTCCACTTT
d_gene: NA; v_gene: TRBV12-3/TRBV12-4; abundance: many; j_gene: TRBJ1-1; CDR3aa: CASSFRRIEAFF; CDR3nt: TGTGCCAGCAGTTTTCGACGGATTGAAGCTTTCTTT
d_gene: NA; v_gene: TRBV20-1; abundance: few; j_gene: TRBJ2-3; CDR3aa: CSLQGLRDTQYF; CDR3nt: TGCAGTCTACAGGGACTGAGGGATACGCAGTATTTT
d_gene: NA; v_gene: TRBV20-1; abundance: NA; j_gene: TRBJ1-3; CDR3aa: CSATRSANSGNTIYF; CDR3nt: TGCAGTGCCACTAGGTCAGCAAACTCTGGAAACACCATATATTTT
d_gene: NA; v_gene: TRBV6-5; abundance: NA; j_gene: TRBJ1-5; CDR3aa: CASSYSGGSNQPQHF; CDR3nt: TGTGCCAGCAGTTACTCCGGGGGTTCCAATCAGCCCCAGCATTTT
d_gene: TRBD1; v_gene: TRBV5-1; abundance: NA; j_gene: TRBJ1-2; CDR3aa: CASSLEGRGNYGYTF; CDR3nt: TGCGCCAGCAGCTTGGAAGGCAGGGGGAACTATGGCTACACCTTC
d_gene: TRBD2; v_gene: TRBV12-3/TRBV12-4; abundance: NA; j_gene: TRBJ2-2; CDR3aa: CASRGPRLAGATGELFF; CDR3nt: TGTGCCAGCAGAGGACCGCGACTAGCGGGAGCTACCGGGGAGCTGTTTTTT
d_gene: TRBD1; v_gene: TRBV29-1; abundance: few; j_gene: TRBJ1-5; CDR3aa: CSVADDRVSNQPQHF; CDR3nt: TGCAGCGTTGCAGACGACAGGGTTAGCAATCAGCCCCAGCATTTT
d_gene: TRBD2; v_gene: TRBV20-1; abundance: few; j_gene: TRBJ2-4; CDR3aa: CSVWGLASHIQYF; CDR3nt: TGCAGTGTATGGGGACTAGCGTCGCACATTCAGTACTTC
d_gene: TRBD1; v_gene: TRBV20-1; abundance: many; j_gene: TRBJ2-7; CDR3aa: CSARDRGYEQYF; CDR3nt: TGCAGCGCCCGGGACAGGGGATACGAGCAGTACTTC
d_gene: TRBD2; v_gene: TRBV20-1; abundance: NA; j_gene: TRBJ2-1; CDR3aa: CSAPRTDLGRAEQFF; CDR3nt: TGCAGTGCTCCCCGAACGGACCTCGGGAGGGCCGAGCAGTTCTTC
d_gene: NA; v_gene: TRBV12-3/TRBV12-4; abundance: NA; j_gene: TRBJ2-7; CDR3aa: CASSLGKFTGRQYF; CDR3nt: TGTGCCAGCAGTTTAGGGAAGTTTACCGGACGGCAGTACTTC
d_gene: TRBD2; v_gene: TRBV30; abundance: NA; j_gene: TRBJ2-7; CDR3aa: CAWRQGLLPLYEQYF; CDR3nt: TGTGCCTGGAGGCAGGGACTACTCCCCCTCTACGAGCAGTACTTC
d_gene: NA; v_gene: TRBV6-6; abundance: many; j_gene: TRBJ2-1; CDR3aa: CASSHGGEQFF; CDR3nt: TGTGCCAGCAGCCACGGCGGTGAGCAGTTCTTC
d_gene: NA; v_gene: TRBV5-1; abundance: NA; j_gene: TRBJ1-1; CDR3aa: CASSLEGRRNTEAFF; CDR3nt: TGCGCCAGCAGCTTGGAGGGAAGGAGGAACACTGAAGCTTTCTTT
d_gene: TRBD1; v_gene: TRBV5-1; abundance: many; j_gene: TRBJ2-1; CDR3aa: CASSLQGALHNEQFF; CDR3nt: TGCGCCAGCAGTCTACAGGGGGCTTTACACAATGAGCAGTTCTTC
d_gene: TRBD2; v_gene: TRBV5-1; abundance: NA; j_gene: TRBJ2-1; CDR3aa: CASSLALAGGGGFYEQFF; CDR3nt: TGCGCCAGCAGCTTGGCTCTAGCGGGAGGCGGAGGGTTCTATGAGCAGTTCTTC
d_gene: NA; v_gene: TRBV14; abundance: few; j_gene: TRBJ1-1; CDR3aa: CASSQYRVGLNTEAFF; CDR3nt: TGTGCCAGCAGCCAGTATAGGGTCGGCTTGAACACTGAAGCTTTCTTT
d_gene: TRBD2; v_gene: TRBV20-1; abundance: many; j_gene: TRBJ2-5; CDR3aa: CSAGLAGVETQYF; CDR3nt: TGCAGCGCCGGACTAGCGGGAGTAGAGACCCAGTACTTC
d_gene: NA; v_gene: TRBV4-3; abundance: few; j_gene: TRBJ2-7; CDR3aa: CASSRIWGPLDEQYF; CDR3nt: TGCGCCAGCAGTCGTATCTGGGGGCCGCTGGACGAGCAGTACTTC
d_gene: TRBD2; v_gene: TRBV20-1; abundance: NA; j_gene: TRBJ2-3; CDR3aa: CSARPPGLAGADTQYF; CDR3nt: TGCAGTGCTAGACCCCCGGGACTAGCGGGAGCAGATACGCAGTATTTT
d_gene: NA; v_gene: TRBV7-9; abundance: NA; j_gene: TRBJ2-1; CDR3aa: CASSLGRDYNEQFF; CDR3nt: TGTGCCAGCAGCTTAGGGCGGGACTACAATGAGCAGTTCTTC
d_gene: NA; v_gene: TRBV5-5; abundance: NA; j_gene: TRBJ2-6; CDR3aa: CASSLVLGPAGANVLTF; CDR3nt: TGTGCCAGCAGCTTGGTTCTAGGGCCGGCTGGGGCCAACGTCCTGACTTTC
d_gene: TRBD2; v_gene: TRBV7-2; abundance: many; j_gene: TRBJ2-3; CDR3aa: CASSGRTSGRDSTDTQYF; CDR3nt: TGTGCCAGCAGCGGCCGGACTAGCGGGAGGGATAGCACAGATACGCAGTATTTT
d_gene: TRBD2; v_gene: TRBV27; abundance: NA; j_gene: TRBJ2-1; CDR3aa: CASLRLAGVGRGGEQFF; CDR3nt: TGTGCCAGCCTAAGACTAGCGGGAGTTGGGCGGGGGGGTGAGCAGTTCTTC
d_gene: NA; v_gene: TRBV12-3/TRBV12-4; abundance: NA; j_gene: TRBJ2-5; CDR3aa: CASSPPLKSGTQYF; CDR3nt: TGTGCCAGCAGTCCCCCCTTGAAATCCGGGACCCAGTACTTC
d_gene: NA; v_gene: TRBV6-2/TRBV6-3; abundance: NA; j_gene: TRBJ2-3; CDR3aa: CASSYRQGYADTQYF; CDR3nt: TGTGCCAGCAGTTACCGGCAGGGGTACGCAGATACGCAGTATTTT
d_gene: TRBD1; v_gene: TRBV5-1; abundance: NA; j_gene: TRBJ2-3; CDR3aa: CARSQLVGQGTDTQYF; CDR3nt: TGCGCCAGGAGCCAGTTGGTGGGACAGGGGACAGATACGCAGTATTTT
d_gene: NA; v_gene: TRBV12-3/TRBV12-4; abundance: few; j_gene: TRBJ2-1; CDR3aa: CASSLGLASDNEQFF; CDR3nt: TGTGCCAGCAGTTTGGGGCTAGCGTCTGACAATGAGCAGTTCTTC
d_gene: NA; v_gene: TRBV2; abundance: NA; j_gene: TRBJ1-6; CDR3aa: CASTDSGEVPHF; CDR3nt: TGTGCCAGCACCGATTCCGGAGAGGTTCCCCACTTT